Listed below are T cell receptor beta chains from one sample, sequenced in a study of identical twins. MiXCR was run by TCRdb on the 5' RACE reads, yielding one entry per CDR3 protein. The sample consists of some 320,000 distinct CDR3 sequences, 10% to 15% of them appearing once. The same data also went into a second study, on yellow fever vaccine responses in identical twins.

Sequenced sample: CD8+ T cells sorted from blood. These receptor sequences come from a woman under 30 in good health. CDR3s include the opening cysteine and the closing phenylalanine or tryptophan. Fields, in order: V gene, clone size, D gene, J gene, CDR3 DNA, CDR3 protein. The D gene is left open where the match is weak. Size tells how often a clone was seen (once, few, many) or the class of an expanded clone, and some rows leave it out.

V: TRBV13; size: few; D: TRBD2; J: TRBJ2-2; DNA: TGTGCCAGCAGCTTAGAACTAGCGGGAGTCGACACCGGGGAGCTGTTTTTT; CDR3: CASSLELAGVDTGELFF
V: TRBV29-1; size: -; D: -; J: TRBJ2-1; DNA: TGCAGCGTTGAAGGAGGCTCCCAGCACTCCTACAATGAGCAGTTCTTC; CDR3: CSVEGGSQHSYNEQFF
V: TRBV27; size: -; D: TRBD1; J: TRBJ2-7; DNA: TGTGCCAGCAGTTTTGGACAGGGGGCATGGTACGAGCAGTACTTC; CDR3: CASSFGQGAWYEQYF
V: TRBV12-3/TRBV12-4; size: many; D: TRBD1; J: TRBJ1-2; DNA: TGTGCCAGCAGCCTAGGACAGGTTTATGGCTACACCTTC; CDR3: CASSLGQVYGYTF
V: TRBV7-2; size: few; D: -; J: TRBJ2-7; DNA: TGTGCCAGCAGCTTTGGGGAGGCGAGCTACGAGCAGTACTTC; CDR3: CASSFGEASYEQYF
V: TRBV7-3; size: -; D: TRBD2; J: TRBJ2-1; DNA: TGTGCCAGCAGCTTAACGCCTCATAGCGGGATCTCCTACAATGAGCAGTTCTTC; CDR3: CASSLTPHSGISYNEQFF
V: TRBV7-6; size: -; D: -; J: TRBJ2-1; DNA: TGTGCCAGCAGCTTAAATTGGGAGAATGAGCAGTTCTTC; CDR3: CASSLNWENEQFF
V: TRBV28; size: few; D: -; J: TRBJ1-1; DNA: TGTGCCAGCTCTTGGGGGGATGAAGCTTTCTTT; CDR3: CASSWGDEAFF
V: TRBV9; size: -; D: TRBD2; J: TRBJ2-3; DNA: TGTGCCAGCAGCCACAGACTAGCGGGAGAAACGGATACGCAGTATTTT; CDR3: CASSHRLAGETDTQYF
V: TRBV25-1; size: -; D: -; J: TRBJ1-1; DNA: TGTGCCAGCAGTGAGTCGGGACCCAACACTGAAGCTTTCTTT; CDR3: CASSESGPNTEAFF
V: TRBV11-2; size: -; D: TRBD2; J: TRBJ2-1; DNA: TGTGCCAGCAGCTACCCCCTTAGCGGGACGAGCTCCTACAATGAGCAGTTCTTC; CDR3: CASSYPLSGTSSYNEQFF
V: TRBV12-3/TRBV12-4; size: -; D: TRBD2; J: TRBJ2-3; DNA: TGTGCCAGCAGCGTTAGCGGGAATCGGTATACGCAGTATTTT; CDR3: CASSVSGNRYTQYF
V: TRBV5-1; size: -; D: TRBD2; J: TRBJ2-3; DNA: TGCGCCAGCAGCATCTGGACTAGCGGACCCACAGATACGCAGTATTTT; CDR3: CASSIWTSGPTDTQYF
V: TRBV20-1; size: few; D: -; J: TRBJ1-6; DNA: TGCAGTGCTAGGGAGGAAGGGGTTAATTCACCCCTCCACTTT; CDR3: CSAREEGVNSPLHF
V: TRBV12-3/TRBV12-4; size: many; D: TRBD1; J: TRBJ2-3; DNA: TGTGCCAGCAGTTTGGTGCAGGGGGCGGATACGCAGTATTTT; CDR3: CASSLVQGADTQYF
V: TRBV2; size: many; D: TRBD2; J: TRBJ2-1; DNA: TGTGCCAGCATTCTACTCTTAGCGGGCCCCTCCTACAATGAGCAGTTCTTC; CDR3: CASILLLAGPSYNEQFF
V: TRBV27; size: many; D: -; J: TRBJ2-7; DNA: TGTGCCAGCAGTTTATCCCGCAGCTACGAGCAGTACTTC; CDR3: CASSLSRSYEQYF
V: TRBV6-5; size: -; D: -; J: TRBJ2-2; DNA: TGTGCCAGCAGTTACTCGGAGGGATGGGGCACCGGGGAGCTGTTTTTT; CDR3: CASSYSEGWGTGELFF
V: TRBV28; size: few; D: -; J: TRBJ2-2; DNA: TGTGCCAGCAAGGCCGGGGAGCTGTTTTTT; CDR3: CASKAGELFF
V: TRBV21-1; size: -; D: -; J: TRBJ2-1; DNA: TGTGCCAGCAGCAAAAGGCTGGGATACCCTACCTACAATGAGCAGTTCTTC; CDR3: CASSKRLGYPTYNEQFF
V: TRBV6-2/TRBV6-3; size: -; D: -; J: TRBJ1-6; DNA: TGTGCCAGCAAAGGTGGAGGCGCCCACTCACCCCTCCACTTT; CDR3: CASKGGGAHSPLHF
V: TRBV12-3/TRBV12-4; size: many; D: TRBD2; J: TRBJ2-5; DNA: TGTGCCAGCAGTGAACTAGCGGGGGGAGAGACCCAGTACTTC; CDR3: CASSELAGGETQYF
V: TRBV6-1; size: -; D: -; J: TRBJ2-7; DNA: TGTGCCAGCAGTCATCTGACAGGCCGCTCCTACGAGCAGTACTTC; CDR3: CASSHLTGRSYEQYF
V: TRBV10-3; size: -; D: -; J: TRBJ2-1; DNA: TGTGCCATCAGAGATGTGGGAGAGTATGAGCAGTTCTTC; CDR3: CAIRDVGEYEQFF
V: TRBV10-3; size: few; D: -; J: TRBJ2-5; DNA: TGTGCCATCAGTGGGGATTGGGAAGAGACCCAGTACTTC; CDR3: CAISGDWEETQYF
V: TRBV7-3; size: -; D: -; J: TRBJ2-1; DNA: TGTGCCAGCAGCTTACAGCCGAATAGGAATGAGCAGTTCTTC; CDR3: CASSLQPNRNEQFF
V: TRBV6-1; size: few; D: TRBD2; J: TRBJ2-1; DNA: TGTGCCAGCACCCCCACGGGACTACTCAATGAGCAGTTCTTC; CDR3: CASTPTGLLNEQFF
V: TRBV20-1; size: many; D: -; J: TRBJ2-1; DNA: TGCAGTGCTAGTCCCAGGGAAGGGGTTTACAATGAGCAGTTCTTC; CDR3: CSASPREGVYNEQFF
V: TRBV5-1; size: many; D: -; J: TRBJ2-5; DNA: TGCGCCAGCAGCGACCACTCAGGGATTCAGGAGACCCAGTACTTC; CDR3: CASSDHSGIQETQYF
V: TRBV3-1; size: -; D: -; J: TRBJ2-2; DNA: TGTGCCAGCAGCCAAGAAAGACAGAACACCGGGGAGCTGTTTTTT; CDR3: CASSQERQNTGELFF
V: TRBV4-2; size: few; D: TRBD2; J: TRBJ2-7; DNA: TGTGCCAGCAGCCAAGGGACTAGCGGGAGGACCCTCCCGCAGGAGCAGTACTTC; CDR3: CASSQGTSGRTLPQEQYF
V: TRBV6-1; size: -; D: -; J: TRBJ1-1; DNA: TGTGCCAGCAGTGAATGGGTTGAAGGGGCGGTCACTGAAGCTTTCTTT; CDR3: CASSEWVEGAVTEAFF
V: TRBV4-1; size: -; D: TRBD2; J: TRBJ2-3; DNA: TGCGCCAGCAGCCAAGATGGGACTAGCAGAACAGATACGCAGTATTTT; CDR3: CASSQDGTSRTDTQYF
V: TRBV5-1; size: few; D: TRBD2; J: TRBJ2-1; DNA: TGCGCCAGCGCGTTACTAGCGGAGAGATACAATGAGCAGTTCTTC; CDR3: CASALLAERYNEQFF
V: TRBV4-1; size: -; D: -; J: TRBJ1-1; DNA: TGCGCCAGCAGCCAAGCGACAGGATCGAACACTGAAGCTTTCTTT; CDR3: CASSQATGSNTEAFF
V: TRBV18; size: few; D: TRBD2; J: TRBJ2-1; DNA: TGTGCCAGCTCACCAAGGACTAGCGGGATCGTTAAGCAGTTCTTC; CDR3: CASSPRTSGIVKQFF
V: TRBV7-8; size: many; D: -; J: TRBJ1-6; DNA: TGTGCCAGCAGCTTAAGTCGGGGCACAGGGTCCTATAATTCACCCCTCCACTTT; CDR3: CASSLSRGTGSYNSPLHF
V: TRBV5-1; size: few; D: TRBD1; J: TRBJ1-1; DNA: TGCGCCACCATGACAGGGCCGGAGACTGAAGCTTTCTTT; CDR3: CATMTGPETEAFF
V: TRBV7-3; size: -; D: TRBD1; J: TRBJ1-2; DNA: TGTGCCAGCAGTCCTACAGGGGGCTCTAACTATGGCTACACCTTC; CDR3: CASSPTGGSNYGYTF
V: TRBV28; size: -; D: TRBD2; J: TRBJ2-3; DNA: TGTGCCAGCAGCACCCGCCCCCTCTCTAGCGGGGAACCCACAGATACGCAGTATTTT; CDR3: CASSTRPLSSGEPTDTQYF